The clone carrying this T cell receptor (beta chain) was observed a handful of times. With a J-beta primer mix and a sample-barcoded 5' primer, a second PCR ran about 6 to 11 cycles. TCRdb used MiXCR to reprocess the 5' RACE reads, holding one entry per CDR3 protein. The table includes about 500,000 distinct CDR3 sequences, about 24% detected once. This record belongs to a study of blood T cells in healthy people across ages. Germline V lookup: CDR1 MNHNS, CDR2 SASEGT. After removal of 4 bases from V and 4 bases from J, the junction contained 3 bases not matched to a gene. The CDR3 is 13 amino acids. The same sample was also studied in work on T cells of mothers and their children. As that study records: Thymic selection molds TCR recombination output in much the same way for related pairs as for unrelated pairs.

The receptor's source is a boy aged 5-17 years in good health. V is TRBV6-1 and J is TRBJ2-7, with 8 nucleotides matching TRBD1. Material: blood. The CDR3 region is CASSVDREYEQYF. The CDR3 DNA is TGTGCCAGCAGTGTGGACAGGGAGTACGAGCAGTACTTC.